The clone carrying this T cell receptor (beta chain) was seen a single time. Trimming at V came to 4 bases and at J to 2 bases, leaving 12 bases not matched to a gene. From germline, CDR1 is SGHTA and CDR2 FQGNSA. This CDR3 is 18 amino acids long. This sample stems from a study of blood T cell repertoires in COVID-19. Repertoires were generated with immunoSEQ multiplex PCR, while TCRdb's copy carries only in-frame clones and drops some. The data contain about 91,000 clones, around 80% of them seen just once; the ten biggest clones take up about 7%. V gene TRBV7-2 combines with J gene TRBJ1-5, with 9 nucleotides matching TRBD1. Sequenced: peripheral blood. This sequence was found in a middle-aged man with active or convalescent COVID-19. The DNA for the CDR3 is TGTGCCAGCAGCTCCGCCCCTTACAGGGGGCGCGGCAATCAGCCCCAGCATTTT. Translation: CASSSAPYRGRGNQPQHF. Supplemented by reference TRBV7-2 and TRBJ1-5, the full variable domain reads GAGVSQSPSNKVTEKGKDVELRCDPISGHTALYWYRQSLGQGLEFLIYFQGNSAPDKSGLPSDRFSAERTGGSVSTLTIQRTQQEDSAVYLCASSSAPYRGRGNQPQHFGDGTRLSIL.